This record concerns one TCR beta chain sequence. What it binds is unknown. Researchers ran the PCR with 60 Vbeta and 13 Jbeta primers. This table comes from immunoSEQ multiplex PCR, and its TCRdb copy is limited to in-frame clones, with some not included. The sample holds 150,000 to 200,000 clones, 84% seen once. These data belong to a study of cytomegalovirus exposure and HLA in healthy donors. Study background: Caucasian-associated ancestry cluster membership applied to less than 85% of about 370 genotyped donors.

Findings and caveats of the study: Follow-up analysis later connected one missense variant in DCLRE1C with trimming of TCR beta V- and J-genes.

Trimming took 0 bases from V and 4 from J, leaving 9 bases between them. Germline CDR1 and CDR2: SGDLS and YYNGEE. This CDR3 region has 14 residues. The genes are TRBV9 and TRBJ2-3, with D possibly matching TRBD2 (5 bases). The specimen sequenced was PBMCs. This sequence was found in a young man in good health and CMV-seronegative. The chain's CDR3 is CASSVESGSDTQYF. CDR3 in DNA: TGTGCCAGCAGCGTAGAGAGCGGCTCAGATACGCAGTATTTT. Looking up the rest from reference TRBV9 and TRBJ2-3 gives the full variable domain: DSGVTQTPKHLITATGQRVTLRCSPRSGDLSVYWYQQSLDQGLQFLIQYYNGEERAKGNILERFSAQQFPDLHSELNLSSLELGDSALYFCASSVESGSDTQYFGPGTRLTVL.